This T cell receptor beta chain comes out of a study of blood T cell repertoires in COVID-19. TCRdb keeps only in-frame clones here, not all; method: immunoSEQ multiplex PCR. The sample records about 250,000 clones, roughly 80% being singletons. The CDR3 has 16 amino acids. The germline V gene encodes CDR1 MDHEN and CDR2 SYDVKM. Trimming removed 1 base at V and 0 bases at J, with 13 bases between. The specimen sequenced was peripheral blood. This sequence joins TRBV28 and TRBJ2-7, with a tentative D call TRBD1 (6 bases). The TCR was taken from a woman between 55 and 75 years old with active or convalescent COVID-19. CDR3: CASSLFRDRSSYEQYV. CDR3 in DNA: TGTGCCAGCAGTTTATTTAGAGACAGGTCCTCCTACGAGCAGTACGTC.